Detailed here is one T cell receptor beta chain. The antigen remains undetermined. The DNA is left out, because the CDR3 cannot be placed on it with certainty; the CDR3 is given as TCRdb lists it. Preparation of the TCRbeta library involved a method that used unique molecular identifiers. In TCRdb, the PCR reads were re-called with MiXCR into one record per CDR3 protein. Here the sample spans under 20,000 distinct CDR3 sequences, 13% being singletons. These data originate in a study of T-cell reconstitution after alpha-beta-depleted transplantation in children. Broader study findings: There were reportedly several hundred expanded graft clones from which alpha-beta T cells came about two months after transplant. When one year had passed after transplant, most T-cell counts and diversity came from newly produced T cells.

Germline assignment: CDR1 SGHRS and CDR2 YFSETQ. The CDR3 is 16 amino acids in total, end residues counted. Here the sequenced sample was PBMCs, mostly from graft donor cells, taken 60 days after TCRalphabeta/CD19-depleted stem cell transplant. V and J are TRBV5-1 and TRBJ2-2; the D call TRBD1 from the table was never checked on the DNA. The TCR comes from a female patient aged 2-9 years who had a stem cell transplant for congenital amegakaryocytic thrombocytopenia, so the T cells may come from the graft donor. CDR3 region: CARVPRAVRTPGSCFF.